This TCR beta chain came from a study of T cell responses to AZD1222 COVID-19 vaccine. As to this clone: The antigen is not known.

Study outcomes and limitations: In all cases, repertoires were sampled only after the peak T cell response. Vaccine-related CD4 TCRs covered spike, predominating at 160-218 and 743-854. The donors showed a predominance of white British ancestry and of females, with possible underestimation of clonal diversity. Breadth and depth of Spike-specific TCRs rose after two AZD1222 doses.

Germline V lookup: CDR1 LGHDT, CDR2 YNNKEL (reference sequence). V was trimmed by 1 base and J by 4 bases, leaving 19 bases between them. The CDR3 totals 18 residues. Produced via immunoSEQ multiplex PCR; TCRdb's table is partial and in-frame only. The profile shows 100,000 to 150,000 clones, 90% of them singletons. V gene TRBV3-1 (or the pseudogene TRBV3-2) combines with J gene TRBJ2-2; TRBD1 or TRBD2 may be the D gene (5 bases each). This clonotype was obtained from an adult in good health. The source material was peripheral blood, sampled on day 0 of AZD1222 vaccination. The CDR3 DNA reads TGTGCCAGCAGCCAAGGTTCGGGACGGCCCTTTCGCACCGGGGAGCTGTTTTTT. It translates to CASSQGSGRPFRTGELFF.